This T cell receptor (beta chain) was profiled in a study of cytomegalovirus exposure and HLA in healthy donors. V was clipped by 6 bases and J by 5 bases, with 19 bases between them. The CDR3 is 15 amino acids. The V gene's germline CDR1 is LGHNT and CDR2 FRNRAP. Whole-study results and caveats: Overall, roughly 160 TCR beta chains were annotated as cytomegalovirus-associated.

Assay used: immunoSEQ multiplex PCR; TCRdb lists only in-frame clones, some missing. The data contain roughly 98,000 clones, roughly 87% of them singletons. With respect to this clone: Antigen: not known.

Sequencing input: PBMCs. This rearrangement joins TRBV12-5 to TRBJ1-1, with a weak D call TRBD1 (5 bases). This clonotype originated in a man between 18 and 35 years old in good health and CMV-seropositive. The CDR3 region is CASGTDHRGLTEAFF. CDR3 bases: TGTGCTAGTGGCACCGATCATAGGGGACTAACTGAAGCTTTCTTT.